The next 30 T cell receptor beta chains were all read from a single sample in a study of CD8+ T cells in alopecia areata. RNA was isolated and reverse transcribed to cDNA, the sequencing template. Sequencing used immunoSEQ multiplex PCR; TCRdb keeps in-frame clones, though not all of them. The sample has 120,000 to 150,000 clones, around 87% seen once. The sequencing here drew on CD8+ T cells sorted from blood, taken at week 0. The receptor source for this set is a human donor with alopecia areata.

V gene TRBV4-2 combines with J gene TRBJ1-1; D possibly corresponds to TRBD1 (6 bases). Trimming stripped 4 bases from V and 2 bases from J, with 17 bases between. Germline V gene sequence: CDR1 LGHNA, CDR2 YNFKEQ. CDR3 length: 16 amino acids. The CDR3 DNA sequence: TGTGCCAGCAGCCGAGCTAGGGGGGAGGCAAACACTGAAGCTTTCTTT. It encodes CASSRARGEANTEAFF.

This clone was seen a few times. The V call is TRBV27, the J call TRBJ2-7; D perhaps matches TRBD1 (5 bases). Trimming removed 5 bases at V and 3 bases at J, with 14 bases between. Germline lookup yields CDR1 MNHEY and CDR2 SMNVEV (reference sequence). There are 14 residues in the CDR3. CDR3 DNA sequence: TGTGCCAGCAGTCAGTGGAAAGGGGACTACGAGCAGTACTTC. The encoded protein is CASSQWKGDYEQYF.

This chain links TRBV27 with TRBJ2-3, with 8 bases aligning to TRBD1. With 5 bases clipped from V and 6 bases from J, the junction kept 10 bases outside the gene matches. The CDR3 covers 15 residues. Per the germline V gene, CDR1 is MNHEY and CDR2 is SMNVEV (reference sequence). Written as DNA, the CDR3 is TGTGCCAGCAGTAAATCGCCCTACAGGGGGGATACGCAGTATTTT. Amino acids: CASSKSPYRGDTQYF.

As to this clone: Other nucleotide sequences from this sample produce the same CDR3. V gene TRBV7-6 combines with J gene TRBJ2-3, with 9 bases aligning to TRBD2. CDR1 and CDR2 from the germline V gene are SGHVS and FNYEAQ. V trimming: 0 bases; J trimming: 4 bases; junction bases outside the gene matches: 2. The length of the CDR3 is 15 residues. This CDR3 is CASSLASGGADTQYF. The DNA for the CDR3 is TGTGCCAGCAGCTTAGCTAGCGGGGGAGCAGATACGCAGTATTTT.

The genes are TRBV23-1 and TRBJ2-3; 14 bases are shared with TRBD2. TRBV23-1 is recorded as an ORF, its role being uncertain. V shed 8 bases and J 0 bases; nucleotides not matched to a gene: 7. This CDR3 comprises 17 residues. The CDR3 reads CASSTSGRARSTDTQYF. The CDR3 DNA is TGCGCCAGCTCGACTAGCGGGAGGGCCAGGAGCACAGATACGCAGTATTTT.

The chain is built from TRBV5-1 and TRBJ2-5; TRBD2 might be the D (6 bases). CDR1 is SGHRS, CDR2 YFSETQ, per germline. The V and J ends lost 4 bases and 4 bases respectively, with 20 bases between them. The CDR3 runs 16 residues. The CDR3 DNA is TGCGCCAGCAGCACGGGAGTCAGGGAATCGTCAGAGACCCAGTACTTC. Translation gives CASSTGVRESSETQYF.

This clone was recorded once. The rearrangement joins TRBV4-1 to TRBJ1-1; tentatively, D is TRBD1 (5 bases). V lost 5 bases and J 3 bases, leaving 22 bases between the germline ends. This CDR3 comprises 17 residues. From germline, CDR1 is MGHRA and CDR2 YSYEKL. CDR3 loop: CASSGARTDRLDTEAFF. The CDR3 coding sequence is TGCGCCAGCAGCGGGGCCCGGACGGACCGGTTGGACACTGAAGCTTTCTTT.

V is TRBV19 and J is TRBJ1-6; D is ambiguous. In germline, CDR1 is LNHDA, CDR2 SQIVND (reference sequence). The V and J ends lost 3 bases and 6 bases respectively, with 6 bases between them. The CDR3 has 13 amino acids. CDR3: CASSIGGNSPLHF. CDR3 DNA sequence: TGTGCCAGTAGTATCGGAGGTAATTCACCCCTCCACTTT.

This clone appeared a single time. V is TRBV6-1 and J is TRBJ2-7, with 10 bases fitting TRBD1. CDR1 MNHNS and CDR2 SASEGT come from the germline V gene. The V segment lost 6 bases and the J segment 4 bases; nucleotides outside the gene matches: 9. The CDR3 length is 15 residues. The CDR3 sequence is CASSPKRDRGYEQYF. The CDR3 DNA reads as TGTGCCAGCAGCCCAAAGAGGGACAGGGGATACGAGCAGTACTTC.

The chain links TRBV4-2 to TRBJ2-1; 12 bases agree with TRBD2. The length of the CDR3 is 18 residues. Germline V gene lookup returns CDR1 LGHNA and CDR2 YNFKEQ. J lost 4 bases, V lost 5 bases, and 12 bases had no gene match. The CDR3 here is CASSLVSSGGAQYNEQFF. Written as DNA, the CDR3 is TGTGCCAGCAGCTTAGTTTCTAGCGGGGGGGCCCAATACAATGAGCAGTTCTTC.

This clone was seen more than once but under ten times. V is TRBV5-1 and J is TRBJ2-4; D not certain. V was cut by 5 bases and J by 7 bases, with 13 bases left in between. Germline V gene lookup returns CDR1 SGHRS and CDR2 YFSETQ. The CDR3 contains 13 residues. CDR3 coding DNA: TGCGCCAGCAGACCTTTGGTTACTAACATTCAGTACTTC. Translating it yields CASRPLVTNIQYF.

This chain links TRBV6-5 with TRBJ2-1; 7 bases line up with TRBD2. The V gene end was trimmed by 4 bases and the J gene end by 14 bases; junction bases not matched to a gene: 5. CDR1 is MNHEY and CDR2 is SVGAGI in the germline V gene. The CDR3 has 11 amino acids. CDR3 region: CASSSRTREFF. The CDR3 nucleotides read TGTGCCAGCAGTTCACGGACTAGGGAGTTCTTC.

V usage is TRBV29-1 and J usage is TRBJ2-2; no reliable D call. The CDR3 covers 11 residues. The germline V and J ends were trimmed by 3 bases and 5 bases, with 4 bases remaining between them. Germline lookup yields CDR1 SQVTM and CDR2 ANQGSEA. CDR3 protein: CSVDATGELFF. CDR3 bases: TGCAGCGTTGATGCGACCGGGGAGCTGTTTTTT.

Only a few counts were recorded for this clone. The chain joins TRBV14 to TRBJ1-6; no firm D call. The CDR3 extends over 15 amino acids. Germline values: CDR1 SGHDN, CDR2 FVKESK. Between the trimmed V and J ends, which lost 2 bases and 2 bases, there was a span of 7 bases. The CDR3, as DNA: TGTGCCAGCAGCCAACTGGGAACCTATAATTCACCCCTCCACTTT. This gives the protein CASSQLGTYNSPLHF.

The CDR3 nucleotides read TGTGCCAGCAGCTTAGCCGGGACAGGGGACTACGAGCAGTACTTC. It codes for CASSLAGTGDYEQYF. The gene calls are TRBV7-9 and TRBJ2-7; 10 positions match TRBD1. Per germline, CDR1 SEHNR and CDR2 FQNEAQ (reference sequence). The CDR3 totals 15 residues. The J segment lost 3 bases and the V segment lost 0 bases, leaving 2 bases of the junction unmatched. Using reference TRBV7-9 and TRBJ2-7 for the parts outside the CDR3, the full variable domain is DTGVSQNPRHKITKRGQNVTFRCDPISEHNRLYWYRQTLGQGPEFLTYFQNEAQLEKSRLLSDRFSAERPKGSFSTLEIQRTEQGDSAMYLCASSLAGTGDYEQYFGPGTRLTVT.

V and J are TRBV11-2 and TRBJ2-1; TRBD2 agrees at 10 bases. Germline V gene data show CDR1 as SGHAT and CDR2 as FQNNGV. The CDR3 consists of 14 residues. Trimming took 5 bases from V and 7 from J; bases not matched to a gene: 5. The CDR3 DNA reads TGTGCCAGCAGCCACTCGACTAGCGGGAATGAGCAGTTCTTC. Translated, it gives CASSHSTSGNEQFF.

The chain has TRBV29-1 and TRBJ2-1, with D tentatively TRBD1 or TRBD2 (5 bases each). CDR1 is SQVTM, CDR2 ANQGSEA, per germline. The CDR3 is made up of 13 amino acids. V gave up 7 bases and J gave up 8 bases, with 18 bases separating them. CDR3: CSGDRGAVDEQFF. The CDR3, as DNA: TGCAGCGGAGACAGAGGGGCGGTGGATGAGCAGTTCTTC.

J is TRBJ2-7 and V is TRBV2; TRBD1 matches at 8 bases. The CDR3 runs 16 residues. V was pared by 4 bases and J by 5 bases, with 13 bases of the junction left unmatched. CDR1 is SNHLY and CDR2 is FYNNEI in the germline V gene. As DNA, the CDR3 is TGTGCCAGCAGTGGGCGACCGGGACAGGCAACCCACGAGCAGTACTTC. Its protein is CASSGRPGQATHEQYF.

The chain has TRBV9 and TRBJ2-1, with 12 bases that match TRBD1. V shed 4 bases and J 7 bases; nucleotides not matched to a gene: 6. CDR1 and CDR2 from the germline V gene are SGDLS and YYNGEE. CDR3 length: 15 residues. CDR3: CASSKGTGGENEQFF. The CDR3 bases are TGTGCCAGCAGCAAAGGGACAGGGGGCGAGAATGAGCAGTTCTTC.

The gene calls are TRBV7-9 and TRBJ2-7; 7 bases fit TRBD1. CDR1 and CDR2 (germline): SEHNR, FQNEAQ (reference sequence). The ends lost 6 bases at V and 0 bases at J; junction bases unmatched: 8. The CDR3 is 15 residues long. CDR3 amino acids: CASSTGTASSYEQYF. The CDR3 nucleotides are TGTGCCAGCAGTACCGGGACAGCGAGCTCCTACGAGCAGTACTTC.

The chain joins TRBV9 to TRBJ1-3; no clear D. The CDR3 runs to 16 residues. Germline-derived CDR1 and CDR2 are SGDLS and YYNGEE. V was shortened by 0 bases and J by 0 bases, with 10 bases between the two germline ends. The CDR3 coding sequence is TGTGCCAGCAGCGTAGCATCAGGACCCTCTGGAAACACCATATATTTT. The encoded protein is CASSVASGPSGNTIYF.

J is TRBJ2-1 and V is TRBV29-1, with a possible D match to TRBD2 (6 bases). Trimming stripped 1 base from V and 0 bases from J, with 10 bases between. CDR1 is SQVTM and CDR2 is ANQGSEA in the germline V gene. This CDR3 is 15 amino acids long. The CDR3 sequence: CSVEGGETSYNEQFF. The CDR3 DNA sequence: TGCAGCGTTGAAGGGGGGGAAACCTCCTACAATGAGCAGTTCTTC.

V usage is TRBV5-1 and J usage is TRBJ2-1; 7 bases map to TRBD1. Germline values: CDR1 SGHRS, CDR2 YFSETQ. The CDR3 runs to 15 residues. V lost 3 bases and J lost 2; bases outside the gene matches: 5. Written as DNA, the CDR3 is TGCGCCAGCAGCTCTAACAGGGGTACCTACAATGAGCAGTTCTTC. Translated, it gives CASSSNRGTYNEQFF.

The J gene is TRBJ2-7, the V gene TRBV5-1; TRBD2 matches 9 bases. CDR3 length equals 16 residues. V gave up 3 bases and J gave up 6 bases; unmatched junction bases: 13. CDR1 SGHRS and CDR2 YFSETQ come from the germline V gene. DNA of the CDR3: TGCGCCAGCAGCTCCCTCTGGGTAGCGGGGGAAAGCGAGCAGTACTTC. Its translation: CASSSLWVAGESEQYF.

About this clone itself: This sample includes further DNA sequences coding for the same CDR3. The chain employs TRBV5-1 and TRBJ2-7; D is ambiguous. Germline loops: CDR1 SGHRS, CDR2 YFSETQ. This CDR3 is 14 amino acids long. V was shortened by 0 bases and J by 3 bases, with 10 bases between the two germline ends. In DNA form, the CDR3 reads TGCGCCAGCAGCTTGGGGACCGCTAGCTACGAGCAGTACTTC. Its translation: CASSLGTASYEQYF.

This clone occurred once. This chain links TRBV4-1 with TRBJ2-3; possible D gene TRBD1, 6 bases. The CDR3 has 16 amino acids. From germline, CDR1 is MGHRA and CDR2 YSYEKL. The V end lost 1 base, the J end lost 2 bases, and 13 bases lay between the germline ends. The CDR3 sequence is CASSQGTAGVTDTQYF. The CDR3 DNA follows: TGCGCCAGCAGCCAAGGGACGGCAGGGGTCACAGATACGCAGTATTTT.

This chain links TRBV5-1 with TRBJ2-5; TRBD2 matches at 14 bases. The CDR3 runs to 15 residues. CDR1 is SGHRS, CDR2 YFSETQ, per germline. The V segment lost 3 bases and the J segment 4 bases; nucleotides outside the gene matches: 2. The CDR3 DNA reads as TGCGCCAGCAGCTCCGGGACTAGCGGGGGAGAGACCCAGTACTTC. Translation: CASSSGTSGGETQYF.

The chain joins TRBV2 to TRBJ2-3; no clear D gene. Germline-derived CDR1 and CDR2 are SNHLY and FYNNEI. Trimming took 11 bases from V and 2 from J, leaving 14 bases between them. The CDR3 contains 13 residues. The CDR3 here is CAFVGFHTDTQYF. The CDR3 DNA reads as TGTGCCTTTGTAGGCTTTCACACAGATACGCAGTATTTT.

The chain uses TRBV5-1 and TRBJ2-7; D not resolved. The germline V and J ends were trimmed by 3 bases and 3 bases, with 16 bases remaining between them. In germline, CDR1 is SGHRS, CDR2 YFSETQ. There are 15 residues in the CDR3. CDR3 loop: CASSSPDRDVYEQYF. The CDR3 DNA is TGCGCCAGCAGCTCCCCTGACCGAGACGTCTACGAGCAGTACTTC.

This sequence joins TRBV7-9 and TRBJ1-1; no clear D gene. This CDR3 has 14 amino acids. Per the germline V gene, CDR1 is SEHNR and CDR2 is FQNEAQ (reference sequence). With 2 bases removed from V and 1 base from J, the gap between germline ends came to 8 bases. The CDR3 region is CASSLMRPNTEAFF. The CDR3 region has the DNA TGTGCCAGCAGCTTAATGAGGCCGAACACTGAAGCTTTCTTT.